This T cell receptor (beta chain) was observed in a study of early T cells in non-severe SARS-CoV-2 infection. The wider study: It was bulk RNA from unsorted whole blood that was sequenced, and the chains were unpaired.

This clonotype occurred a few times. What it recognizes is unknown. Findings and caveats of the study: The matching step, a VDJdb search, favored anti-spike CD8 responses and missed private and CD4 specificities.

The germline V gene encodes CDR1 SGHRS and CDR2 YFSETQ. This CDR3 has 14 amino acids. Trimming shortened V by 3 bases and J by 1 base, and 10 bases separated the two germline ends. The library protocol tagged individual cDNA molecules with unique molecular identifiers. TCRdb re-analysed the 5' RACE reads in MiXCR, keeping a single row per CDR3 protein. The sample contains more than 50,000 distinct CDR3 sequences, 14% to 15% of which appear only once. This chain links TRBV5-1 with TRBJ1-1; D gene unclear. Material: whole blood, obtained at baseline. This receptor was identified in an adult who was a healthcare worker with PCR-confirmed SARS-CoV-2 infection or an uninfected control (not recorded which). CDR3 sequence reads: CASSYREGNTEAFF. The CDR3 DNA is TGCGCCAGCAGCTACCGGGAGGGGAACACTGAAGCTTTCTTT.